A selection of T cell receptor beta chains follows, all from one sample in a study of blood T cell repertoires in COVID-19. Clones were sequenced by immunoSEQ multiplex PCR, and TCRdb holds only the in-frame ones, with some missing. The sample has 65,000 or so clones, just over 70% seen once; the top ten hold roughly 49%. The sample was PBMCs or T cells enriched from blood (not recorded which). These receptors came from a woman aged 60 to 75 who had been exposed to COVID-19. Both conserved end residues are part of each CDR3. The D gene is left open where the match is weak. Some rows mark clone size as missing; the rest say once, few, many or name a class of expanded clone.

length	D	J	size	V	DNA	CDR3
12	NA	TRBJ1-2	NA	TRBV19	TGTGCCACCAACGAGCTTAACTATGGCTACACCTTC	CATNELNYGYTF
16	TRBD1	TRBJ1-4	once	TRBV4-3	TGCGCCAGCAGCCCCCACCCAGGGGGCCTAAATGAAAAACTGTTTTTT	CASSPHPGGLNEKLFF
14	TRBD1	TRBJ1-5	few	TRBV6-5	TGTGCCACCGGGACAGCCGATAGCAATCAGCCCCAGCATTTT	CATGTADSNQPQHF
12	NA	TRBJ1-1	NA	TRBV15	TGTGCCACCAGCAGAGGGGGAGGGAAAGGATTCTTT	CATSRGGGKGFF
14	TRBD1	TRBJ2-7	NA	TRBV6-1	TGTGCCAGCAGTGAAGCGGGACAGTCCTACGAGCAGTACTTC	CASSEAGQSYEQYF
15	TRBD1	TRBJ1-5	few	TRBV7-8	TGTGCCAGCAGCTTCGACAGGGTGGCAAATCAGCCCCAGCATTTT	CASSFDRVANQPQHF
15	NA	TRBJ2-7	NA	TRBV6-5	TGTGCCAGCAGCCCCATAGGCGGGGCCCACTACGAGCAGTACTTC	CASSPIGGAHYEQYF
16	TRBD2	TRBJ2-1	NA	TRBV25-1	TGTGCCAGCAGTGATAGGTCTAGCGGAACTTACAATGAGCAGTTCTTC	CASSDRSSGTYNEQFF
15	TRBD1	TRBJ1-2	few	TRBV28	TGTGCCAGCAGTGGGGGGACAGGGAAAATCTATGGCTACACCTTC	CASSGGTGKIYGYTF
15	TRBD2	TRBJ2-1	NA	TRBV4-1	TGCGCCAGCAGCTCTCTAGGCGGGGGGGCAAATGAGCAGTTCTTC	CASSSLGGGANEQFF
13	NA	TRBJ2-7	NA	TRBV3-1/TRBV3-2	TGTGCCAGCAGCCAAGAACGGCGGAGCGAGCAGTACTTC	CASSQERRSEQYF
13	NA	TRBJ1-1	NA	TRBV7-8	TGTGCCAGCAGCTTAAAAATGGACAGCGAAGCTTTCTTT	CASSLKMDSEAFF
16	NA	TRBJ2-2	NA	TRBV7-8	TGTGCCAGCAGCTTCGGTAGCAAGGGACTCCCCGGGGAGCTGTTTTTT	CASSFGSKGLPGELFF
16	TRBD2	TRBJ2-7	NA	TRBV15	TGTGCCACCAGCAGAGATCATGGGCGGGGGAACTACGAGCAGTACTTC	CATSRDHGRGNYEQYF
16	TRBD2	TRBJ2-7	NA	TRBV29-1	TGCAGCGTTGAAGGGCTAGCGGGACGCCAAAACTACGAGCAGTACTTC	CSVEGLAGRQNYEQYF
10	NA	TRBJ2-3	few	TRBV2	TGTGCCAGGCGGGGCGATACGCAGTATTTT	CARRGDTQYF
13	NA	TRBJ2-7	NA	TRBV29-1	TGCAGCGTTACTCAGGGTAGAACCTACGAGCAGTACTTC	CSVTQGRTYEQYF